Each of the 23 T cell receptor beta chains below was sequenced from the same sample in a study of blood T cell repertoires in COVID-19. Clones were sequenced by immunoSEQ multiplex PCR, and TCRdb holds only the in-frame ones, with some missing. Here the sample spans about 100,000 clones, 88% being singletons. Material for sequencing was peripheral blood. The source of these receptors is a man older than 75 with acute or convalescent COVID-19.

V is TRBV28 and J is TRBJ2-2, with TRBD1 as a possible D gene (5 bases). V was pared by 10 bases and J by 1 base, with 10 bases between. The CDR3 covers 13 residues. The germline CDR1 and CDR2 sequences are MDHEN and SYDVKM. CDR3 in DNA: TGTGCCACACAGGCTCGGAACACCGGGGAGCTGTTTTTT. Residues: CATQARNTGELFF.

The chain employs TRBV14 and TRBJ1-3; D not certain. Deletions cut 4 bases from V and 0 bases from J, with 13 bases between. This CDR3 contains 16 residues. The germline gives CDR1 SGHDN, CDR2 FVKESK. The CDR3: CASSPRGSFSGNTIYF. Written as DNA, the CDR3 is TGTGCCAGCAGCCCGCGCGGGAGTTTCTCTGGAAACACCATATATTTT.

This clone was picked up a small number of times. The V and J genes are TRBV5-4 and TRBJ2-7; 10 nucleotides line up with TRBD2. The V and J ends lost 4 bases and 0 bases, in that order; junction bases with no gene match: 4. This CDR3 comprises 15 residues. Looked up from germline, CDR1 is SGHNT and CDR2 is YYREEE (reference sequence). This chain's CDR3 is CASSPWTSGSYEQYF. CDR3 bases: TGTGCCAGCAGCCCTTGGACTAGCGGCTCCTACGAGCAGTACTTC.

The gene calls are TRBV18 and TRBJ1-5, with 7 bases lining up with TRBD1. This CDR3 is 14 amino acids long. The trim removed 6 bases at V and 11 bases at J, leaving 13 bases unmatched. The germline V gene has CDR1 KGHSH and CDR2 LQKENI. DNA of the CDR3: TGTGCCAGCTCCAAAGGGGGCTTCGACGGGACCCAGCATTTT. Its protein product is CASSKGGFDGTQHF.

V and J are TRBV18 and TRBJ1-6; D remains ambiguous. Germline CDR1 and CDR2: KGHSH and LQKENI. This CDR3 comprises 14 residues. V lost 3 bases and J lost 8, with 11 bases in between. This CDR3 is CASSPPGGYSPLHF. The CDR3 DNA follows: TGTGCCAGCTCACCGCCAGGAGGATATTCACCCCTCCACTTT.

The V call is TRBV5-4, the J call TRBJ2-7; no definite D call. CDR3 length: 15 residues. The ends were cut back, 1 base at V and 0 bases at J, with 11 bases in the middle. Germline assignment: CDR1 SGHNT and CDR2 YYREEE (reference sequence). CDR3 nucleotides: TGTGCCAGCAGCTTGAAAAGCCAAAGCTCCTACGAGCAGTACTTC. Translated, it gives CASSLKSQSSYEQYF.

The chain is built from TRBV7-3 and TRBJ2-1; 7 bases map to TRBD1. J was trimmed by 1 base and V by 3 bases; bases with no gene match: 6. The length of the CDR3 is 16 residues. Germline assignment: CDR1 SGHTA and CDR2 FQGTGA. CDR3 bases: TGTGCCAGCAGCTTGGGTGAGGGGGCATCCTACAATGAGCAGTTCTTC. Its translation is CASSLGEGASYNEQFF. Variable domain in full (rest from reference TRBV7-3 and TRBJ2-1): GAGVSQTPSNKVTEKGKYVELRCDPISGHTALYWYRQSLGQGPEFLIYFQGTGAADDSGLPNDRFFAVRPEGSVSTLKIQRTERGDSAVYLCASSLGEGASYNEQFFGPGTRLTVL.

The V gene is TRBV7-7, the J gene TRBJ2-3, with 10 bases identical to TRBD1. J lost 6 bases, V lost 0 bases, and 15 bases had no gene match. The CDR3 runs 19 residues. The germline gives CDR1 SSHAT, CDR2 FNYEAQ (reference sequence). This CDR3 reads CASSLAPFTRDRGMDTQYF. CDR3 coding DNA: TGTGCCAGCAGCTTAGCTCCCTTCACCCGGGACAGGGGTATGGATACGCAGTATTTT.

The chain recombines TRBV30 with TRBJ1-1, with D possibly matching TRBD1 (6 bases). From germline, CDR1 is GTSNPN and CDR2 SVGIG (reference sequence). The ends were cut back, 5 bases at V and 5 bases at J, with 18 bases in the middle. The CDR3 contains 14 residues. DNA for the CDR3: TGTGCCTGGGAAACAGGGCGTGCTTCGACTGAAGCTTTCTTT. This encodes CAWETGRASTEAFF.

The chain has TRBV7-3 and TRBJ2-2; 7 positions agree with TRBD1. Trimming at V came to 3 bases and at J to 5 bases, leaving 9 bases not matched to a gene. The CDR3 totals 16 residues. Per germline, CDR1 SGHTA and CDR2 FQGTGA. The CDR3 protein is CASSFTGATGTGELFF. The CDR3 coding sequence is TGTGCCAGCAGCTTCACAGGGGCGACAGGGACCGGGGAGCTGTTTTTT.

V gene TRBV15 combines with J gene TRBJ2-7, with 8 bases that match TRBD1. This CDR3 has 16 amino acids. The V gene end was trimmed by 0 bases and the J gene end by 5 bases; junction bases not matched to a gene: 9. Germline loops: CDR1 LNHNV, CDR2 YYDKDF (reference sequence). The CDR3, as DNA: TGTGCCACCAGCAGAGATCTTGTAGGACAGGGTAACGAGCAGTACTTC. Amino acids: CATSRDLVGQGNEQYF.

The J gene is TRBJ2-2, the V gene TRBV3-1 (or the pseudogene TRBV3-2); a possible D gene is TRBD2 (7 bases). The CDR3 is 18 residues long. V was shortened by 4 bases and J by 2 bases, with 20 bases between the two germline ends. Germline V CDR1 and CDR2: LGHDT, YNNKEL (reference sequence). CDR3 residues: CASSPFSMAGANTGELFF. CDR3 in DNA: TGTGCCAGCAGCCCCTTTTCCATGGCGGGGGCTAACACCGGGGAGCTGTTTTTT.

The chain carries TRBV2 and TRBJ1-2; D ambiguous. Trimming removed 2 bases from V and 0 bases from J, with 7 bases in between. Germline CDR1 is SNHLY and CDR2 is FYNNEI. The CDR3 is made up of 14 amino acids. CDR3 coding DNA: TGTGCCAGCAGTGAAAGAGGTGCTAACTATGGCTACACCTTC. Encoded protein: CASSERGANYGYTF.

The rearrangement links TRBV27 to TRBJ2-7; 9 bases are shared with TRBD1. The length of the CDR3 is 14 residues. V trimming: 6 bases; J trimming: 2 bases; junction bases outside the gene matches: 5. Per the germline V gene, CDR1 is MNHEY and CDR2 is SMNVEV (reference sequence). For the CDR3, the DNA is TGTGCCAGCAGAAGACAGGGGGAGACCTACGAGCAGTACTTC. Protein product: CASRRQGETYEQYF.

CDR3 bases: TGTGCCAGCAGCTTGTTTTGGGCTGCAAACTATGGCTACACCTTC. Protein: CASSLFWAANYGYTF. This chain uses TRBV5-4 with TRBJ1-2; D not certain. The length of the CDR3 is 15 residues. Trimming removed 1 base at V and 2 bases at J, with 12 bases between. Germline V lookup: CDR1 SGHNT, CDR2 YYREEE (reference sequence).

The CDR3: CSVEDRDHRRTDTQYF. The CDR3 nucleotides read TGCAGCGTTGAAGATCGTGACCACAGGCGCACAGATACGCAGTATTTT. The J gene is TRBJ2-3, the V gene TRBV29-1, with a tentative D call TRBD1 (5 bases). The germline V gene has CDR1 SQVTM and CDR2 ANQGSEA. The CDR3 is made up of 16 amino acids. V gave up 0 bases and J gave up 1 base, with 14 bases separating them.

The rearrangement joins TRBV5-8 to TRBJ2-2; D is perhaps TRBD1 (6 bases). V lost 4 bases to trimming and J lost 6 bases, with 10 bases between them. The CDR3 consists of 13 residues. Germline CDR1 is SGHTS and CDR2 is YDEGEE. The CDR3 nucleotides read TGTGCCAGCAGCCCACAGGGCCCCGGGGAGCTGTTTTTT. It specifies CASSPQGPGELFF.

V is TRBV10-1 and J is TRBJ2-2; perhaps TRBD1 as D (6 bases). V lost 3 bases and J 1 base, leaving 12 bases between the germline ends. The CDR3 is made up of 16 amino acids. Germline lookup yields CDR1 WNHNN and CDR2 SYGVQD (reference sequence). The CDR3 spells CASSDFGGQNTGELFF. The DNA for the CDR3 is TGCGCCAGCAGTGATTTTGGGGGACAGAACACCGGGGAGCTGTTTTTT.

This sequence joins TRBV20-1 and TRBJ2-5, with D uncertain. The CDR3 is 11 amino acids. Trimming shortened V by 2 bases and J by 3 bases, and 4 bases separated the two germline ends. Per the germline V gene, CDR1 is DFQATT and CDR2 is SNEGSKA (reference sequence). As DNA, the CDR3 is TGCAGTGCTAGACAGAAAGAGACCCAGTACTTC. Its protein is CSARQKETQYF.

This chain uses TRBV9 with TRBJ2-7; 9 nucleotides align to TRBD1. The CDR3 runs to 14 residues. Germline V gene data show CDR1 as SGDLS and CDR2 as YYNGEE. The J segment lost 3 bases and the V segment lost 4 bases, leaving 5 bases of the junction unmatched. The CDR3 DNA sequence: TGTGCCAGCAGCCCCCGGGACAGGGTCTACGAGCAGTACTTC. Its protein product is CASSPRDRVYEQYF.

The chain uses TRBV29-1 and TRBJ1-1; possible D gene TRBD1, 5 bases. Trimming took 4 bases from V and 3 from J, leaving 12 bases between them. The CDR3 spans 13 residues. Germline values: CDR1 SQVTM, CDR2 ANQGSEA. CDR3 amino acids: CSVGWDFDTEAFF. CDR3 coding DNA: TGCAGCGTTGGGTGGGACTTCGACACTGAAGCTTTCTTT.

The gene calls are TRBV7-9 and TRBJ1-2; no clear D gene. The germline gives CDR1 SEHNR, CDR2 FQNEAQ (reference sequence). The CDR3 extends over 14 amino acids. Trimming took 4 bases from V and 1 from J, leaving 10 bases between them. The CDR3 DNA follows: TGTGCCAGCAGCTACACACAATTTAACTATGGCTACACCTTC. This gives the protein CASSYTQFNYGYTF.

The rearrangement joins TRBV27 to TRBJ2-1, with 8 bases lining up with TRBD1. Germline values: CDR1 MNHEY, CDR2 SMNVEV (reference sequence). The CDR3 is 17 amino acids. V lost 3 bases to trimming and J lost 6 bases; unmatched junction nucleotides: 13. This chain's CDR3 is CASSFTGTGPRGNEQFF. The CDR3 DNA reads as TGTGCCAGCAGTTTTACCGGGACAGGCCCTAGGGGCAATGAGCAGTTCTTC.